This T cell receptor (beta chain) was found in a study of T cells in Graves' hyperthyroidism and ophthalmopathy. In the case of this clonotype: Its target is unknown.

The CDR3 has 13 residues. Trimming took 11 bases from V and 2 from J, leaving 16 bases between them. The germline CDR1 and CDR2 sequences are ENHRY and SYGVKD. Notes on the study in general: Stable hyperthyroidism and ophthalmopathy were separated using 13 V-J signatures.

Amplification targeted TCR beta CDR3 regions from RNA transcripts. The HTBI set primed first-round TCR CDR3 RT-PCR. TCRdb called the multiplex PCR reads again in MiXCR, with one record for every CDR3 protein. Among a few hundred thousand distinct CDR3 sequences listed, roughly an eighth were seen once. Stability of Graves' hyperthyroidism was defined as absent ophthalmopathy progression within 18 months. Disease duration under 2 months; hyperthyroidism patients were aged 18 to 65. Fresh peripheral blood, 9.5 to 10 ml of it, supplied the PBMCs. The chain has TRBV10-3 and TRBJ2-7; D gene uncertain. This receptor was identified in a young woman with Graves' hyperthyroidism. Sequences were obtained from blood. The CDR3 DNA is TGTGCCCTCCGGGTGCAGGCAGCCTACGAGCAGTACTTC. Protein: CALRVQAAYEQYF.